What follows describes a single TCR beta chain. The antigen is undetermined. CDR1 and CDR2 (germline): LNHNV, YYDKDF (reference sequence). The ends were cut back, 0 bases at V and 6 bases at J, with 11 bases in the middle. The CDR3 runs to 14 residues. Reverse transcribing all isolated RNA meant expressed TCRB transcripts were sequenced. Profiled with immunoSEQ multiplex PCR; TCRdb holds only in-frame clones, not every one. The profile shows almost 350,000 clones, around 20% of them singletons. This entry is derived from a study of beta chain features in type 1 diabetes. Study summary: When patients were set against healthy donors, age, gender and cell yields were similar.

Points from the study as a whole: Patients showed naive, central memory and Treg TCRB repertoires that appeared more similar than those of healthy donors.

This rearrangement joins TRBV15 to TRBJ1-2, with D tentatively TRBD1 (5 bases). The specimen was naive CD4+ T cells from blood. The source is a woman between 18 and 29 years old in good health. The CDR3 region is CATSRDRGWNGYTF. The CDR3 bases are TGTGCCACCAGCAGAGATAGGGGCTGGAATGGCTACACCTTC.